Presented here are 5 T cell receptor beta chains from one specimen sequenced in a study of cytomegalovirus exposure and HLA in healthy donors (dated by TCRdb to 2016 to 2017). The library was built by means of the immunoSEQ multiplex PCR assay. For the multiplex PCR, a mixture combining 60 forward primers for TCR Vbeta segments and 13 reverse primers for TCR Jbeta segments was used. As stored in TCRdb, this immuneACCESS dataset retains in-frame rearrangements with V and J assigned. A fraction of the clones does not appear; measured against another copy, unresolved V genes explain less than half of the discrepancy, and the remainder lacks a known reason. The sample table holds 150,000 to 200,000 clones, of which approximately 77% were seen once. The ten largest clones represent around 1.5% of the sample. Input material: PBMCs. These receptor sequences come from a male donor in good health and CMV-seronegative.

This sequence joins TRBV30 and TRBJ1-1; D not resolved. This CDR3 is built from 17 residues. Germline V gene sequence: CDR1 GTSNPN, CDR2 SVGIG (reference sequence). Trimming left V 2 bases short and J 3 bases short, with 22 bases between. CDR3 in DNA: TGTGCCTGGAGTACACGCCGACGGCCGGGGTCGGACACTGAAGCTTTCTTT. This codes for CAWSTRRRPGSDTEAFF.

The J gene is TRBJ1-5, the V gene TRBV15; TRBD1 matches at 10 bases. The CDR3 has 16 residues. Germline V gives CDR1 LNHNV, CDR2 YYDKDF (reference sequence). V trimming: 0 bases; J trimming: 6 bases; junction bases outside the gene matches: 5. The DNA of the CDR3 is TGTGCCACCAGCAGAGATTTGGACAGGGGGATTCAGCCCCAGCATTTT. It codes for CATSRDLDRGIQPQHF.

This sequence joins TRBV2 and TRBJ1-6, with 11 bases aligning to TRBD1. Germline V gene sequence: CDR1 SNHLY, CDR2 FYNNEI. The CDR3 has 15 amino acids. V lost 1 base and J lost 9; bases outside the gene matches: 2. CDR3 in DNA: TGTGCCAGCAGTGAAGAGGGGACAGGGGGTTCACCCCTCCACTTT. Residues: CASSEEGTGGSPLHF.

The rearrangement links TRBV19 to TRBJ2-3; TRBD2 matches 13 bases. The CDR3 is made up of 14 amino acids. Unmatched junction bases numbered 5, after V lost 5 bases and J lost 9 bases. Germline V CDR1 and CDR2: LNHDA, SQIVND (reference sequence). This CDR3 reads CASSEGLAGDTQYF. The CDR3 nucleotides read TGTGCCAGTAGTGAAGGACTAGCGGGAGACACGCAGTATTTT.

The rearrangement joins TRBV18 to TRBJ2-7; the match to TRBD1 covers 8 bases. Germline V gene data show CDR1 as KGHSH and CDR2 as LQKENI. The CDR3 consists of 14 residues. V shed 2 bases and J 5 bases; nucleotides not matched to a gene: 5. The CDR3 here is CASSPSGTGNEQYF. CDR3 DNA: TGTGCCAGCTCACCATCCGGGACAGGAAACGAGCAGTACTTC.